The next 22 T cell receptor beta chains were all read from a single sample in a study of CD8 T cells in Susac syndrome. Random hexamers were used to reverse transcribe the RNA input (roughly 0.5 to 1 ug). MiXCR, applied by TCRdb to the immunoSEQ multiplex PCR reads, yields one record per CDR3 protein. This repertoire shows about 150,000 distinct CDR3 sequences, approximately 94% found once; its top ten account for 0.2% to 0.25%. Input material: CD8+ T cells from PBMCs. These receptors were obtained from a human donor with multiple sclerosis.

CDR3 loop: CASSFGSGYEQYF. In DNA, the CDR3 is TGCGCCAGCAGCTTTGGGAGTGGGTACGAGCAGTACTTC. V gene TRBV5-1 combines with J gene TRBJ2-7; the D gene is possibly TRBD2 (5 bases). V lost 2 bases, J lost 4 bases, and 10 bases lay in between. This CDR3 is 13 amino acids long. Germline CDR1 SGHRS, CDR2 YFSETQ.

The chain has TRBV12-3 or TRBV12-4 and TRBJ2-2; 13 nucleotides line up with TRBD2. The V segment lost 4 bases and the J segment 7 bases; nucleotides outside the gene matches: 6. This CDR3 spans 16 amino acids. This chain's CDR3 is CASSSTSGGADGELFF. Written as DNA, the CDR3 is TGTGCCAGCAGTTCAACTAGCGGGGGGGCCGACGGGGAGCTGTTTTTT.

This clonotype occurred a few times. This chain joins TRBV11-1 and TRBJ1-6, with 12 bases aligning to TRBD1. Germline CDR1 SGHAT, CDR2 FQDESV (reference sequence). The CDR3 is made up of 17 amino acids. The V segment lost 6 bases and the J segment 5 bases; nucleotides outside the gene matches: 8. The CDR3 DNA reads as TGTGCCAGCAGTACACGGGACAGGGGGCCTCATAATTCACCCCTCCACTTT. Its translation: CASSTRDRGPHNSPLHF.

J is TRBJ2-7 and V is TRBV28; D perhaps matches TRBD2 (6 bases). Trimming cost V 5 bases and J 3 bases, with 14 bases left between them. Germline CDR1 MDHEN, CDR2 SYDVKM. This CDR3 has 14 residues. CDR3 DNA sequence: TGTGCCAGCAGTAAACCCCGGAGGGACTACGAGCAGTACTTC. The encoded protein is CASSKPRRDYEQYF. Full variable domain (missing parts from reference TRBV28 and TRBJ2-7): DVKVTQSSRYLVKRTGEKVFLECVQDMDHENMFWYRQDPGLGLRLIYFSYDVKMKEKGDIPEGYSVSREKKERFSLILESASTNQTSMYLCASSKPRRDYEQYFGPGTRLTVT.

This clonotype was found once. The chain couples TRBV27 to TRBJ1-5, with TRBD1 as a possible D gene (5 bases). Germline assignment: CDR1 MNHEY and CDR2 SMNVEV (reference sequence). The CDR3 extends over 13 amino acids. V was cut by 5 bases and J by 5 bases, with 10 bases left in between. The CDR3 region is CASSHNRYQPQHF. CDR3 nucleotides: TGTGCCAGCAGTCACAACAGGTATCAGCCCCAGCATTTT.

The chain carries TRBV25-1 and TRBJ2-1; perhaps TRBD2 as D (6 bases). Germline CDR1 MGHDK, CDR2 SYGVNS. The ends were cut back, 3 bases at V and 2 bases at J, with 8 bases in the middle. This CDR3 has 14 residues. CDR3 sequence: CASSEAGTYNEQFF. DNA of the CDR3: TGTGCCAGCAGTGAGGCGGGGACCTACAATGAGCAGTTCTTC.

The V and J genes are TRBV9 and TRBJ2-3; 7 bases map to TRBD2. V lost 0 bases, J lost 2 bases, and 9 bases stayed unmatched. Germline V gives CDR1 SGDLS, CDR2 YYNGEE. The CDR3 is made up of 17 amino acids. The CDR3 sequence: CASSVENGRSITDTQYF. In DNA, the CDR3 is TGTGCCAGCAGCGTAGAAAACGGGAGGTCGATCACAGATACGCAGTATTTT.

This chain joins TRBV19 and TRBJ2-7; tentatively, D is TRBD1 or TRBD2 (5 bases each). Germline V gives CDR1 LNHDA, CDR2 SQIVND (reference sequence). The CDR3 is 14 residues long. The V end lost 3 bases, the J end lost 3 bases, and 12 bases lay between the germline ends. CDR3 sequence (DNA): TGTGCCAGTAGTATCGGGGCCAGATACTACGAGCAGTACTTC. It translates to CASSIGARYYEQYF.

This chain links TRBV9 with TRBJ1-2; D is uncertain. The CDR3 sequence is 13 residues long. Trimming removed 3 bases from V and 4 bases from J, with 10 bases in between. Germline CDR1 and CDR2: SGDLS and YYNGEE. CDR3 in amino acids: CASSAGGIYGYTF. In nucleotides, the CDR3 is TGTGCCAGCAGCGCCGGTGGGATCTATGGCTACACCTTC. Full variable domain (rest looked up from reference TRBV9 and TRBJ1-2): DSGVTQTPKHLITATGQRVTLRCSPRSGDLSVYWYQQSLDQGLQFLIQYYNGEERAKGNILERFSAQQFPDLHSELNLSSLELGDSALYFCASSAGGIYGYTFGSGTRLTVV.

The chain uses TRBV29-1 and TRBJ2-1; 7 nucleotides agree with TRBD1. The CDR3 has 18 amino acids. Trimming cost V 3 bases and J 1 base; bases outside gene matches: 15. Germline values: CDR1 SQVTM, CDR2 ANQGSEA. CDR3 region: CSVEGTTGTDKSYNEQFF. Here the CDR3 DNA reads TGCAGCGTTGAGGGAACAACCGGGACAGACAAATCCTACAATGAGCAGTTCTTC.

The CDR3 spells CASSWGTGAEQYF. The CDR3 nucleotides are TGTGCCAGCAGCTGGGGGACAGGGGCCGAGCAGTACTTC. The chain couples TRBV5-6 to TRBJ2-7; 10 positions agree with TRBD1. V lost 3 bases to trimming and J lost 6 bases; unmatched junction nucleotides: 3. This CDR3 has 13 amino acids. Germline V gene sequence: CDR1 SGHDT, CDR2 YYEEEE.

The chain uses TRBV5-1 and TRBJ2-7, with a possible D match to TRBD2 (5 bases). The CDR3 is 12 residues long. Germline CDR1 reads SGHRS; CDR2 reads YFSETQ. V was clipped by 6 bases and J by 12 bases, with 19 bases between them. The CDR3 loop reads CASTSEANSRYF. As DNA, the CDR3 is TGCGCCAGCACATCGGAGGCAAACTCGCGGTACTTC.

The V and J genes are TRBV4-1 and TRBJ2-4; D remains ambiguous. Trimming stripped 5 bases from V and 0 bases from J, with 8 bases between. The germline gives CDR1 MGHRA, CDR2 YSYEKL. There are 14 residues in the CDR3. In DNA form, the CDR3 reads TGCGCCAGCAGCTACTTGTTAGCCAAAAACATTCAGTACTTC. Encoded protein: CASSYLLAKNIQYF.

V gene TRBV7-2 combines with J gene TRBJ2-3, with a possible D match to TRBD1 (5 bases). This CDR3 spans 15 amino acids. CDR1 is SGHTA, CDR2 FQGNSA, per germline. V was cut by 2 bases and J by 3 bases, with 12 bases left in between. In DNA, the CDR3 is TGTGCCAGCAGCTTAATTTACAGGATTACAGATACGCAGTATTTT. As protein: CASSLIYRITDTQYF. The whole variable domain, filled in from reference TRBV7-2 and TRBJ2-3, reads GAGVSQSPSNKVTEKGKDVELRCDPISGHTALYWYRQSLGQGLEFLIYFQGNSAPDKSGLPSDRFSAERTGGSVSTLTIQRTQQEDSAVYLCASSLIYRITDTQYFGPGTRLTVL.

The chain is built from TRBV13 and TRBJ2-1; TRBD2 agrees at 7 bases. V shed 0 bases and J 2 bases; nucleotides not matched to a gene: 22. The CDR3 runs 22 residues. Germline V lookup: CDR1 PRHDT, CDR2 FYEKMQ (reference sequence). CDR3: CASSLGPGGISVSGRTYNEQFF. DNA of the CDR3: TGTGCCAGCAGCTTAGGCCCGGGGGGAATTAGCGTTTCGGGGCGAACCTACAATGAGCAGTTCTTC.

CDR3 in amino acids: CASSVELIRDTQYF. The CDR3 nucleotides read TGTGCCAGCAGCGTAGAATTGATCCGAGATACGCAGTATTTT. The chain has TRBV9 and TRBJ2-3; D remains ambiguous. The CDR3 is made up of 14 amino acids. Germline loops: CDR1 SGDLS, CDR2 YYNGEE. Deletions cut 0 bases from V and 5 bases from J, with 10 bases between.

Here the CDR3 DNA reads TGTGCCAGCTCAGGGAGTAGGACCGGGGAGCTGTTTTTT. It yields the protein CASSGSRTGELFF. The chain has TRBV7-9 and TRBJ2-2; either TRBD1 or TRBD2 may fit D (5 bases each). The length of the CDR3 is 13 residues. The V end was cut by 8 bases, the J end by 5 bases, with 12 bases between. Germline lookup yields CDR1 SEHNR and CDR2 FQNEAQ (reference sequence).

The rearrangement uses TRBV4-2 and TRBJ2-7; 7 positions match TRBD1. Germline values: CDR1 LGHNA, CDR2 YNFKEQ. CDR3 size: 19 residues. V lost 3 bases, J lost 3 bases, and 20 bases stayed unmatched. CDR3 sequence: CASSQKGRDSPSIGYEQYF. In DNA, the CDR3 is TGTGCCAGCAGCCAGAAGGGCCGGGACAGCCCTTCCATAGGCTACGAGCAGTACTTC.

The V and J genes are TRBV7-9 and TRBJ2-4; 7 bases are shared with TRBD2. Germline CDR1 and CDR2: SEHNR and FQNEAQ (reference sequence). The CDR3 is 16 residues long. The V gene end was trimmed by 6 bases and the J gene end by 3 bases; junction bases not matched to a gene: 11. The CDR3 bases are TGTGCCAGCAGTTCCGGGAGCGGGGTAGTCAAAAACATTCAGTACTTC. Amino acids: CASSSGSGVVKNIQYF.

The chain couples TRBV6-5 to TRBJ1-5; D is uncertain. The CDR3 length is 15 residues. Germline V gene data show CDR1 as MNHEY and CDR2 as SVGAGI. Trimming stripped 6 bases from V and 3 bases from J, with 15 bases between. The DNA for the CDR3 is TGTGCCAGCAGGCCTTGGCAGAGTTTCAATCAGCCCCAGCATTTT. Protein sequence: CASRPWQSFNQPQHF.

This chain connects TRBV12-3 or TRBV12-4 to TRBJ1-1; D not certain. Trimming removed 2 bases from V and 4 bases from J, with 8 bases in between. This CDR3 has 13 amino acids. The CDR3 nucleotides read TGTGCCAGCAGTTTAAAACTGATCACTGAAGCTTTCTTT. Protein sequence: CASSLKLITEAFF.

The chain uses TRBV20-1 and TRBJ2-7, with 7 bases lining up with TRBD1. V shed 6 bases and J 3 bases; nucleotides not matched to a gene: 5. In germline, CDR1 is DFQATT, CDR2 SNEGSKA (reference sequence). CDR3 size: 12 residues. The CDR3 region has the DNA TGCAGTGCGAAGAGACAGGGCTACGAGCAGTACTTC. Translating gives CSAKRQGYEQYF.